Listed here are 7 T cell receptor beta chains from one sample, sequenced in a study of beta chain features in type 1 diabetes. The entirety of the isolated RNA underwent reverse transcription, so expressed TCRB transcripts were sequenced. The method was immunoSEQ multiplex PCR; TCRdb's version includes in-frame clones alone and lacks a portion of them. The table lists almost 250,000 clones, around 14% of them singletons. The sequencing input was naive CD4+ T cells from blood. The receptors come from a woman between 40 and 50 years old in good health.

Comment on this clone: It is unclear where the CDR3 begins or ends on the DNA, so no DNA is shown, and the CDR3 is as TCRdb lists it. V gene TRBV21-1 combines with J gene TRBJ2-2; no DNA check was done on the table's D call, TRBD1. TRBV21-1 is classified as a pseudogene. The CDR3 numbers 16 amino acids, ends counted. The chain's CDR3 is CASSKEVGQGAGELFF.

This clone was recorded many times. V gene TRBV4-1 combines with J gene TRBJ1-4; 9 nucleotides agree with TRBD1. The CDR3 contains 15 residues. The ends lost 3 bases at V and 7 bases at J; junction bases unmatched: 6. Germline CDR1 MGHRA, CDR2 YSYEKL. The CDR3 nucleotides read TGCGCCAGCAGCCAGTCCGGGACAGGGCTTGAAAAACTGTTTTTT. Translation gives CASSQSGTGLEKLFF.

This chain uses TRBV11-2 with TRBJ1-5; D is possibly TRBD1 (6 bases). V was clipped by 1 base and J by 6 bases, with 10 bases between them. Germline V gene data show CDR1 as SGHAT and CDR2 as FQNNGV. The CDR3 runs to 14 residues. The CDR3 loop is CASSLGQGRQPQHF. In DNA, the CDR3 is TGTGCCAGCAGCTTAGGGCAGGGGCGTCAGCCCCAGCATTTT.

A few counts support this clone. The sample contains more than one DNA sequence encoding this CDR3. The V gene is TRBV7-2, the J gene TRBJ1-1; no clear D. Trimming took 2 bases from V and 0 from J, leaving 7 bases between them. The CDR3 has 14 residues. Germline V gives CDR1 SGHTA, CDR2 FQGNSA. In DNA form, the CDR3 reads TGTGCCAGCAGCTTATCTTCGGTGAACACTGAAGCTTTCTTT. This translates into CASSLSSVNTEAFF.

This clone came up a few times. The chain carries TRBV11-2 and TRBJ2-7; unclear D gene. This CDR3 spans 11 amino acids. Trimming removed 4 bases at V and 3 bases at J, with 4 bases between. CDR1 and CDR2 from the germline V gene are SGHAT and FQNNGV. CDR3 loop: CASSSLYEQYF. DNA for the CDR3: TGTGCCAGCAGCTCCCTCTACGAGCAGTACTTC.

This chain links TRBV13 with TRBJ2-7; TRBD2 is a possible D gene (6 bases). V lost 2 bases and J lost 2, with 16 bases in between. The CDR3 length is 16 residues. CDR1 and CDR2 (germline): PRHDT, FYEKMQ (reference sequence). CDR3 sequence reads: CASSLTWEVGAYEQYF. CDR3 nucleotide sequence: TGTGCCAGCAGCTTAACCTGGGAGGTAGGGGCCTACGAGCAGTACTTC.

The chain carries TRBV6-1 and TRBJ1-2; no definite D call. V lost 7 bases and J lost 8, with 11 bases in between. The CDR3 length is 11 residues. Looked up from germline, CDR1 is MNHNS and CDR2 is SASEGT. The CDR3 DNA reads TGTGCCAGCATCCTACGGGGAGGCTACACCTTC. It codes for CASILRGGYTF.